Each of the 7 T cell receptor beta chains below was sequenced from the same sample in a study of T cells in women clearing cervical HPV infection. The table came from immunoSEQ multiplex PCR; TCRdb's copy has only in-frame clones and leaves some out. This table lists over 30,000 clones. Sequenced input: blood buffy coat. The receptor set was obtained from a woman between 18 and 70 years old with a cervical HPV16 infection that either progressed to CIN3+ or cleared (not recorded which).

Note on this clone: The CDR3 extends 3 residues past the end of the read, so its final part is completed from the germline J gene. The chain employs TRBV7-8 and TRBJ2-7, with TRBD1 matching over 9 bases. Looked up from germline, CDR1 is SGHVS and CDR2 is FQNEAQ. With V trimmed by 6 bases and J by 5 bases, 5 bases remained unmatched. The CDR3 contains 13 residues. The CDR3 loop reads CASSSDRGNEQYF. The sequenced CDR3 bases are TGTGCCAGCAGTAGCGACAGGGGGAACGAG.

The DNA read from the CDR3 is TGTGCCAGCAGATCTTTCAGGGCTGATCAGCCC. Translated, it gives CASRSFRADQP. The complete CDR3 sequence is CASRSFRADQPQHF. The chain uses TRBV6-2 or TRBV6-3 and TRBJ1-5; D might be TRBD1 (5 bases). The read falls 3 residues short of the CDR3 end, and the missing part is taken from the germline J gene. The CDR3 contains 14 residues. V gave up 6 bases and J gave up 5 bases, with 14 bases separating them. Germline assignment: CDR1 MNHEY and CDR2 SVGEGT.

About this clone itself: The read ends 3 residues shy of where the CDR3 ends; the end is completed using the germline J gene. J is TRBJ2-2 and V is TRBV7-3; a weak D match, TRBD2 (6 bases). The germline CDR1 and CDR2 sequences are SGHTA and FQGTGA. CDR3 size: 15 residues. V was trimmed by 4 bases and J by 5 bases, leaving 14 bases between them. The DNA read from the CDR3 is TGTGCCAGCAGCTCCCCGGACTACCCTACCGGGGAG. Protein: CASSSPDYPTGE. The entire CDR3 reads CASSSPDYPTGELFF. The complete variable domain, with remaining parts taken from reference TRBV7-3 and TRBJ2-2, reads GAGVSQTPSNKVTEKGKYVELRCDPISGHTALYWYRQSLGQGPEFLIYFQGTGAADDSGLPNDRFFAVRPEGSVSTLKIQRTERGDSAVYLCASSSPDYPTGELFFGEGSRLTVL.

A remark on this clone: The CDR3 end lies 3 residues beyond the end of the read and is filled in from the germline J gene. This sequence joins TRBV7-8 and TRBJ2-3; TRBD1 is a possible D gene (5 bases). This CDR3 region has 15 residues. Trimming removed 5 bases from V and 0 bases from J, with 12 bases in between. From germline, CDR1 is SGHVS and CDR2 FQNEAQ. The DNA read from the CDR3 is TGTGCCAGCAGCATGCGACAGACTAGCACAGATACG. Its protein product is CASSMRQTSTDT. The whole CDR3 protein reads CASSMRQTSTDTQYF.

CDR3 bases read: TGTGCCAGCAGTGAAGCCGCGACAACCGGAAACACC. It codes for CASSEAATTGNT. The CDR3 reads in full as CASSEAATTGNTIYF. This chain uses TRBV6-1 with TRBJ1-3; the D is unclear. The CDR3 end falls 3 residues outside the read, so it is completed with the germline J gene. CDR1 is MNHNS and CDR2 is SASEGT in the germline V gene. Trimming pared 0 bases from V and 4 bases from J, leaving 10 bases between. The CDR3 runs 15 residues.

Concerning this clone: The read finishes 3 residues shy of the CDR3 end, and the germline J gene is used to complete it. The rearrangement links TRBV18 to TRBJ1-2, with D perhaps TRBD1 (6 bases). This CDR3 spans 13 amino acids. CDR1 is KGHSH, CDR2 LQKENI, per germline. CDR3: CASSPETGYDYTF. The covered CDR3 bases are TGTGCCAGCTCACCAGAGACAGGCTACGAC.

A note on this clone: The CDR3 goes on 3 residues after the read ends, and that part is filled in from the germline J gene. The chain employs TRBV7-2 and TRBJ2-2; TRBD2 might be the D (5 bases). This CDR3 is 14 amino acids long. Trimming pared 6 bases from V and 4 bases from J, leaving 12 bases between. Germline V gene data show CDR1 as SGHTA and CDR2 as FQGNSA. The CDR3 here is CASRPRGSTGELFF. The CDR3 DNA, read in part, is TGTGCCAGCAGACCTCGAGGGTCCACCGGGGAG.